This T cell receptor (beta chain) was recovered during a study of OX40 agonist ivuxolimab in advanced cancers. Study-wide background: Patients received intravenous ivuxolimab every 2 weeks at 0.01 to 10 mg/kg. Dose-escalation subjects each had hepatocellular carcinoma, melanoma, renal cell or head and neck cancer. Enrollees could have had prior anti-PD-1, anti-PD-L1 or anti-CTLA-4 therapy, which 40% had received.

As concerns this clone: Its target is unknown.

Measured with immunoSEQ multiplex PCR; TCRdb has only the in-frame clones, and not every one. The table records a few thousand clones, around four fifths of them present only once. Overall study results and limits: By week 6 at 0.1 to 3.0 mg/kg, blood CD4+ and CD8+ T cells had expanded clonally.

Germline CDR1 and CDR2: SEHNR and FQNEAQ (reference sequence). The V and J ends lost 5 bases and 6 bases respectively, with 17 bases between them. The CDR3 contains 16 residues. V gene TRBV7-9 combines with J gene TRBJ1-6; TRBD1 is a possible D gene (6 bases). Material: CD4+ or CD8+ T cells sorted from blood, obtained in a trial of the OX40 agonist ivuxolimab. This clonotype originated in an adult with an advanced solid tumor such as melanoma, head and neck, liver or kidney cancer. CDR3 sequence (DNA): TGTGCCAGCAGCACGCTCACAGGGTACACTAATTCACCCCTCCACTTT. The encoded protein is CASSTLTGYTNSPLHF.